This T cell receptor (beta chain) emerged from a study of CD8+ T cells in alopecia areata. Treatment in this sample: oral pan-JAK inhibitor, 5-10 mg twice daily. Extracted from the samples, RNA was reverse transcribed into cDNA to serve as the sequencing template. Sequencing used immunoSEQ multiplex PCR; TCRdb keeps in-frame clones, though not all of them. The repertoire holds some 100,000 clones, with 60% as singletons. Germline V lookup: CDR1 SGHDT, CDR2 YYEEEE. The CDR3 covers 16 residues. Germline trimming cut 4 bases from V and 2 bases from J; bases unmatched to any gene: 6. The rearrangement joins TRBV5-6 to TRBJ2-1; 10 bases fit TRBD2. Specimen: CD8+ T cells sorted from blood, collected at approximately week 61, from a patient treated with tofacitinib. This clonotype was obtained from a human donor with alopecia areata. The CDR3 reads CASSPIAGGAYNEQFF. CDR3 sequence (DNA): TGTGCCAGCAGCCCAATAGCGGGGGGCGCCTACAATGAGCAGTTCTTC.